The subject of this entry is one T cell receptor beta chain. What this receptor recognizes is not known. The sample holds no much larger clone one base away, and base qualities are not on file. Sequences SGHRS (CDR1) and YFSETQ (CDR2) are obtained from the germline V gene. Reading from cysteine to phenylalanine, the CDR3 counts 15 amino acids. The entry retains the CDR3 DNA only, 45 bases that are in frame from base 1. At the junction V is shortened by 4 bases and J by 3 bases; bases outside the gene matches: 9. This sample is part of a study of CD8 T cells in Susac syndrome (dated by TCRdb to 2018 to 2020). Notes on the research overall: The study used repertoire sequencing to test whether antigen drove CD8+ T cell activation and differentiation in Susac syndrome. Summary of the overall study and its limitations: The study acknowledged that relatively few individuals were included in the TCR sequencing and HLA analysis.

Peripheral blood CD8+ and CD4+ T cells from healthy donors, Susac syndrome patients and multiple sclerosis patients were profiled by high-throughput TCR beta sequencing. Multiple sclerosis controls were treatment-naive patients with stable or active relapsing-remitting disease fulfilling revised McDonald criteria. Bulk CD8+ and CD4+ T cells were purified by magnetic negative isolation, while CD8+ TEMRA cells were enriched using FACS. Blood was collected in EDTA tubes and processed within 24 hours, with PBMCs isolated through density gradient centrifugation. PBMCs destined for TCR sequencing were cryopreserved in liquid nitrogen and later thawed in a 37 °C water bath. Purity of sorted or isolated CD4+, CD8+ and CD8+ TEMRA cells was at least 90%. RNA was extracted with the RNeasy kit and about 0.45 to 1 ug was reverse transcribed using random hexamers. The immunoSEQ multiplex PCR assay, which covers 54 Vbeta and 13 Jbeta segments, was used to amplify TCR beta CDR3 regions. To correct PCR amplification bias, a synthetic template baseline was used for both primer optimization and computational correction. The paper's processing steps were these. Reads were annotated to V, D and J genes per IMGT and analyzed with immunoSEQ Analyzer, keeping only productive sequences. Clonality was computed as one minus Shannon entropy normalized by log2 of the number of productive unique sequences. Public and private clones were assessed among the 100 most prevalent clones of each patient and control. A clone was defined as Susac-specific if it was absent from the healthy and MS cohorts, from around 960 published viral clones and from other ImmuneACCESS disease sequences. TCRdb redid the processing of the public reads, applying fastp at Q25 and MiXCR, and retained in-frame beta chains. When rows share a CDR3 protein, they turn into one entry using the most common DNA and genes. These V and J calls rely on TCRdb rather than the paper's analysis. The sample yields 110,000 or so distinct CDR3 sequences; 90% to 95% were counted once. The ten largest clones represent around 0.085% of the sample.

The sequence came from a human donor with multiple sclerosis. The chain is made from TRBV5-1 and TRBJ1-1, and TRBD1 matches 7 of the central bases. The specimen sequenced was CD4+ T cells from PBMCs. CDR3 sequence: CASSEGDSRHTEAFF. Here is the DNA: TGCGCCAGCAGCGAGGGGGACAGTCGGCACACTGAAGCTTTCTTT. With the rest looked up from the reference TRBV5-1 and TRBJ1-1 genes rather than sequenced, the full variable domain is KAGVTQTPRYLIKTRGQQVTLSCSPISGHRSVSWYQQTPGQGLQFLFEYFSETQRNKGNFPGRFSGRQFSNSRSEMNVSTLELGDSALYLCASSEGDSRHTEAFFGQGTRLTVV.